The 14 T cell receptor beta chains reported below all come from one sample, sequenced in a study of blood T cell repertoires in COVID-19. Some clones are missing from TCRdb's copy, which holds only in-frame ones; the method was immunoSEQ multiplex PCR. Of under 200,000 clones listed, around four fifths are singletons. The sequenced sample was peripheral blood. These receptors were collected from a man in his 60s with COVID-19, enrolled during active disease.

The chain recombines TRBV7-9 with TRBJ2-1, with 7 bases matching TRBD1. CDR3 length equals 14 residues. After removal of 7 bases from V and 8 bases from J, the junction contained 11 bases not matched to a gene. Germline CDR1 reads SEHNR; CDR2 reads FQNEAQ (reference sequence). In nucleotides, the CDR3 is TGTGCCAGCATCCACGAGACAGGGTTCGATGAGCAGTTCTTC. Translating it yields CASIHETGFDEQFF.

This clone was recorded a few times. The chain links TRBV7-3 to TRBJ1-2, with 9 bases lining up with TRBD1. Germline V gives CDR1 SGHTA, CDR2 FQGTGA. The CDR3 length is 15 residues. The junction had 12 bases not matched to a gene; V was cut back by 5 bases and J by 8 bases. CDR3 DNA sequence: TGTGCCAGCAGCGCTAACGGAGACAGGGGGGAAGGCTACACCTTC. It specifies CASSANGDRGEGYTF.

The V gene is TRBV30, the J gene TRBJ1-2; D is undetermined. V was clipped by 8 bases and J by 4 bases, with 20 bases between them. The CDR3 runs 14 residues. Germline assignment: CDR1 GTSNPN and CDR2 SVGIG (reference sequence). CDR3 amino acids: CAGLRSGSGYGYTF. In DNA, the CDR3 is TGTGCCGGACTGCGATCCGGAAGCGGCTATGGCTACACCTTC.

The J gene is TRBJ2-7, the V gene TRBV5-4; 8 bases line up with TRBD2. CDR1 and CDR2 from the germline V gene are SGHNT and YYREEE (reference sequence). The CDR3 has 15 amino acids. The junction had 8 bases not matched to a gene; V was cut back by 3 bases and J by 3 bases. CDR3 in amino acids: CASSSSGSVHYEQYF. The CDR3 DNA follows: TGTGCCAGCAGCTCCAGCGGGAGCGTCCACTACGAGCAGTACTTC. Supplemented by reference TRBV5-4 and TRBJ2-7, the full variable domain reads ETGVTQSPTHLIKTRGQQVTLRCSSQSGHNTVSWYQQALGQGPQFIFQYYREEENGRGNFPPRFSGLQFPNYSSELNVNALELDDSALYLCASSSSGSVHYEQYFGPGTRLTVT.

This CDR3 reads CASRRMGLAEYNEQFF. Written as DNA, the CDR3 is TGTGCCAGCAGGCGAATGGGACTAGCGGAGTACAATGAGCAGTTCTTC. This chain connects TRBV27 to TRBJ2-1, with 11 bases identical to TRBD2. The ends lost 6 bases at V and 4 bases at J; junction bases unmatched: 8. The CDR3 length is 16 residues. Germline assignment: CDR1 MNHEY and CDR2 SMNVEV (reference sequence).

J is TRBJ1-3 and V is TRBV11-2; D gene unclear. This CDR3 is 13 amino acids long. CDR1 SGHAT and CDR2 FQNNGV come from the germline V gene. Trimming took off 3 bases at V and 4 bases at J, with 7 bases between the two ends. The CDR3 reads CASSFERGNTIYF. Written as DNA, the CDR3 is TGTGCCAGCAGCTTCGAACGGGGAAACACCATATATTTT. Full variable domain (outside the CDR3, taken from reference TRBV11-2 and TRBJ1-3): EAGVAQSPRYKIIEKRQSVAFWCNPISGHATLYWYQQILGQGPKLLIQFQNNGVVDDSQLPKDRFSAERLKGVDSTLKIQPAKLEDSAVYLCASSFERGNTIYFGEGSWLTVV.

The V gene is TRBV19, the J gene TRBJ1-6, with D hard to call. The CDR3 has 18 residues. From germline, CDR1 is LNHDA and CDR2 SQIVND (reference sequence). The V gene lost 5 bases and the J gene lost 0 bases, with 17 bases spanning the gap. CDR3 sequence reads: CASSAWTPAFSYNSPLHF. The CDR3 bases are TGTGCCAGTAGTGCCTGGACTCCCGCCTTCTCCTATAATTCACCCCTCCACTTT. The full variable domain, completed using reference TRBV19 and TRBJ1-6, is DGGITQSPKYLFRKEGQNVTLSCEQNLNHDAMYWYRQDPGQGLRLIYYSQIVNDFQKGDIAEGYSVSREKKESFPLTVTSAQKNPTAFYLCASSAWTPAFSYNSPLHFGNGTRLTVT.

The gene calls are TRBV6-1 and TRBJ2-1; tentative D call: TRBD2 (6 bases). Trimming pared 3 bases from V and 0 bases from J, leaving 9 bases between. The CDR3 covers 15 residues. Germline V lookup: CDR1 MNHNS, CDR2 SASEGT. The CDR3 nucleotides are TGTGCCAGCAGTGATCGGCGGGGCTCCTACAATGAGCAGTTCTTC. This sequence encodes CASSDRRGSYNEQFF.

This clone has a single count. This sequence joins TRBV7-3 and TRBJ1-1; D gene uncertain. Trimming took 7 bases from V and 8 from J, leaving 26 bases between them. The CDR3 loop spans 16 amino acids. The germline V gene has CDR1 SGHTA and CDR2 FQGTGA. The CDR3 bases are TGTGCCAGCACGCCTGGCATGGTCCTTCGGGGAAGGGAAGCTTTCTTT. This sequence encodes CASTPGMVLRGREAFF.

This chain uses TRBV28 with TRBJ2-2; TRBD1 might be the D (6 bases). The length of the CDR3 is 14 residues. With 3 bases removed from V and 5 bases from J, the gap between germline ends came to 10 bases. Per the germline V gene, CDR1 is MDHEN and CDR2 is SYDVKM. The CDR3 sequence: CASSFHTGTGELFF. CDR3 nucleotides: TGTGCCAGCAGTTTCCACACAGGGACCGGGGAGCTGTTTTTT.

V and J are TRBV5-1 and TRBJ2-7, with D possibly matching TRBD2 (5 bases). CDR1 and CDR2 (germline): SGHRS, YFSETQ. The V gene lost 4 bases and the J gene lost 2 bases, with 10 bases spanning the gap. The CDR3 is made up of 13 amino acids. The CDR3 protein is CASSRAATYEQYF. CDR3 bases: TGCGCCAGCAGCAGAGCGGCGACCTACGAGCAGTACTTC.

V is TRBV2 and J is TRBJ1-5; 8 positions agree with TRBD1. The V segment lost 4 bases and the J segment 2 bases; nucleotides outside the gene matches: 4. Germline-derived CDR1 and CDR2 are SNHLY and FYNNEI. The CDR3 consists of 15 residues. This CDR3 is CASSGTGTGNQPQHF. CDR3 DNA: TGTGCCAGCAGTGGGACAGGGACGGGCAATCAGCCCCAGCATTTT. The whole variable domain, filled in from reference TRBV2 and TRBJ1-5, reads EPEVTQTPSHQVTQMGQEVILRCVPISNHLYFYWYRQILGQKVEFLVSFYNNEISEKSEIFDDQFSVERPDGSNFTLKIRSTKLEDSAMYFCASSGTGTGNQPQHFGDGTRLSIL.

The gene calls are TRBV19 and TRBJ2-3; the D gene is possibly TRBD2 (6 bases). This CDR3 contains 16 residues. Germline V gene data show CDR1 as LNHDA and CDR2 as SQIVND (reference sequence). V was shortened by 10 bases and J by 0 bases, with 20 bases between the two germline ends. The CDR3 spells CATSDYLSTSTDTQYF. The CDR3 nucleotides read TGTGCCACCTCGGACTACCTGTCCACAAGCACAGATACGCAGTATTTT.

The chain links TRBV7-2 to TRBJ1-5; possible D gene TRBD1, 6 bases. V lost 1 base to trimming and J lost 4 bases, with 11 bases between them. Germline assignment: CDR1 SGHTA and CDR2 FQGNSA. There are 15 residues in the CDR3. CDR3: CASSLDGGQNQPQHF. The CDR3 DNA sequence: TGTGCCAGCAGCTTAGACGGTGGACAGAATCAGCCCCAGCATTTT. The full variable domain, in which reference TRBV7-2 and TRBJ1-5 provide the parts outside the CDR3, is GAGVSQSPSNKVTEKGKDVELRCDPISGHTALYWYRQSLGQGLEFLIYFQGNSAPDKSGLPSDRFSAERTGGSVSTLTIQRTQQEDSAVYLCASSLDGGQNQPQHFGDGTRLSIL.